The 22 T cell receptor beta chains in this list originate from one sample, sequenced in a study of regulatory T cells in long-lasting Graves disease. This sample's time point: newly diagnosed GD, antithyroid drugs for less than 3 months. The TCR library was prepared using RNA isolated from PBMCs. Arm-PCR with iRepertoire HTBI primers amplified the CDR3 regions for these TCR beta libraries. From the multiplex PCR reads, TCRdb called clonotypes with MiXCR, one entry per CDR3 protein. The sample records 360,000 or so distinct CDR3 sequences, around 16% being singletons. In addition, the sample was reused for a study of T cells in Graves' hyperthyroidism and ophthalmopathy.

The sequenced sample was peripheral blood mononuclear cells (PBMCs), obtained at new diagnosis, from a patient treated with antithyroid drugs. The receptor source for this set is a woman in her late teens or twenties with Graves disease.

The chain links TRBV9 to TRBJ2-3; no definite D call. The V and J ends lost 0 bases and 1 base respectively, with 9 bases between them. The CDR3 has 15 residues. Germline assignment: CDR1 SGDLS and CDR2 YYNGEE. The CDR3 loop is CASSVGWSRTDTQYF. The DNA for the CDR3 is TGTGCCAGCAGCGTAGGGTGGAGTCGCACAGATACGCAGTATTTT.

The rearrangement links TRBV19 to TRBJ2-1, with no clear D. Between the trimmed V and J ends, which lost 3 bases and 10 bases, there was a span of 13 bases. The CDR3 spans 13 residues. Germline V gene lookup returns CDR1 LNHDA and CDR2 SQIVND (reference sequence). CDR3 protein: CASSISLAGEQFF. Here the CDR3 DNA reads TGTGCCAGTAGTATCAGTTTAGCTGGGGAGCAGTTCTTC.

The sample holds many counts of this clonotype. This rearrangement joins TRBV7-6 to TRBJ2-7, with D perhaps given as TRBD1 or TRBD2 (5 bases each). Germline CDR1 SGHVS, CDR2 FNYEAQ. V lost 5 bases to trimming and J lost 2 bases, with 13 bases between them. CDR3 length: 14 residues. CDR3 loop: CASSDRDGPYEQYF. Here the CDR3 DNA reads TGTGCCAGCAGCGACCGGGACGGACCCTACGAGCAGTACTTC.

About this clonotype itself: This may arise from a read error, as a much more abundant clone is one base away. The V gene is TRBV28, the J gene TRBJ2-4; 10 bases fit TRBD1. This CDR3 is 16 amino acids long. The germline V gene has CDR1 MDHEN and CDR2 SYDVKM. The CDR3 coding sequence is TGTGCCAGCAGTTTATCGGGACAGGGGCGTTCGAACATTAAGTACTTC. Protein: CASSLSGQGRSNIKYF.

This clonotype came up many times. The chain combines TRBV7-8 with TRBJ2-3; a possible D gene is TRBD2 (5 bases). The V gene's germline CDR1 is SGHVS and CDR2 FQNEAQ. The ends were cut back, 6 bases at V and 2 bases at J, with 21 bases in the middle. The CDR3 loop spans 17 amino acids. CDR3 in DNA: TGTGCCAGCAGTTCCCTGGTAGGGAGTATAGACACAGATACGCAGTATTTT. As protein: CASSSLVGSIDTDTQYF.

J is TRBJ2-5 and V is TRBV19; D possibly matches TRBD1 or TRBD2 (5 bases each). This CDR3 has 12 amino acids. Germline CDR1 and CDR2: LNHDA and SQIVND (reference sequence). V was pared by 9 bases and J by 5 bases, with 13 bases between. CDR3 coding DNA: TGTGCCAGCCGGGACCGCGTTGAGACCCAGTACTTC. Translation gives CASRDRVETQYF.

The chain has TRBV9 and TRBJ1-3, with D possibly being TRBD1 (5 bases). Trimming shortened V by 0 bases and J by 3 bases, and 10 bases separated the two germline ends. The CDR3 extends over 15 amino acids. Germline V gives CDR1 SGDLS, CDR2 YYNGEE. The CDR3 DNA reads TGTGCCAGCAGCGTAGCGGGGGACTTTGGAAACACCATATATTTT. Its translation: CASSVAGDFGNTIYF. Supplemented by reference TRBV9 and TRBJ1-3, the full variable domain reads DSGVTQTPKHLITATGQRVTLRCSPRSGDLSVYWYQQSLDQGLQFLIQYYNGEERAKGNILERFSAQQFPDLHSELNLSSLELGDSALYFCASSVAGDFGNTIYFGEGSWLTVV.

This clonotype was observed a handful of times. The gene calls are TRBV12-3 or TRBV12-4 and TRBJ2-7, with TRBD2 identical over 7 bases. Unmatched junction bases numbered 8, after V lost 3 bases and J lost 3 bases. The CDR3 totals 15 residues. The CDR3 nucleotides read TGTGCCAGCAGTTTGGGGGGGGGACTTAACTACGAGCAGTACTTC. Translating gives CASSLGGGLNYEQYF.

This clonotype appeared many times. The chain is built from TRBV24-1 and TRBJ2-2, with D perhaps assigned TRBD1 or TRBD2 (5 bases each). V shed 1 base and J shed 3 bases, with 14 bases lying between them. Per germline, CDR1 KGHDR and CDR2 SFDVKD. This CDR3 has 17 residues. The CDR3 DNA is TGTGCCACCAGTGATTTAGGGACCGAGGGGCACACCGGGGAGCTGTTTTTT. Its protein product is CATSDLGTEGHTGELFF.

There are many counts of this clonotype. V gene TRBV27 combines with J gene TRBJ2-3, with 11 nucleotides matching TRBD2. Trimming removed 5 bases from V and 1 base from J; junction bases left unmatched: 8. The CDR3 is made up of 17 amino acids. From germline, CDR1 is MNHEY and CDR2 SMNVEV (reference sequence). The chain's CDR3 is CASSPSGTSGGTDTQYF. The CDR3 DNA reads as TGTGCCAGCAGTCCCTCCGGGACTAGCGGAGGCACAGATACGCAGTATTTT.

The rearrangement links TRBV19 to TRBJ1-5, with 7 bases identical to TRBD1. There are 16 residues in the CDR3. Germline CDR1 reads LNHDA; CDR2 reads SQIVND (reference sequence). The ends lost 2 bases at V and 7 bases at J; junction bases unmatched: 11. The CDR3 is CASSILGGFNGQPQHF. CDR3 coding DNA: TGTGCCAGTAGTATACTAGGGGGCTTCAACGGACAGCCCCAGCATTTT.

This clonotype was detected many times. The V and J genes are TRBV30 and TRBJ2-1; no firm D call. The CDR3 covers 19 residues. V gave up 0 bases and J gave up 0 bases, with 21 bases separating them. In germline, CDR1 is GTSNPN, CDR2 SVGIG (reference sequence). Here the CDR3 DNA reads TGTGCCTGGAGTGTAACGGGTGCATTAGCCGAAAGCTCCTACAATGAGCAGTTCTTC. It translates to CAWSVTGALAESSYNEQFF.

The CDR3 protein is CASSQHRDRVFDEQFF. CDR3 DNA sequence: TGTGCCAGCAGCCAACACCGGGACAGGGTGTTCGATGAGCAGTTCTTC. The chain combines TRBV4-2 with TRBJ2-1; 9 bases line up with TRBD1. Trimming removed 2 bases from V and 8 bases from J; junction bases left unmatched: 10. Germline V gives CDR1 LGHNA, CDR2 YNFKEQ. The CDR3 length is 16 residues.

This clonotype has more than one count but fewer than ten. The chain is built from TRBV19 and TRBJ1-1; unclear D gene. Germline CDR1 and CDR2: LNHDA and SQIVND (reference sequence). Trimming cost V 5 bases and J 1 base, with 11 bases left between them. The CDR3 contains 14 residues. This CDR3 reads CASSPLGSNTEAFF. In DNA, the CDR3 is TGTGCCAGTAGTCCCCTCGGATCGAACACTGAAGCTTTCTTT. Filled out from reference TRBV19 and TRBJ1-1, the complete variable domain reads DGGITQSPKYLFRKEGQNVTLSCEQNLNHDAMYWYRQDPGQGLRLIYYSQIVNDFQKGDIAEGYSVSREKKESFPLTVTSAQKNPTAFYLCASSPLGSNTEAFFGQGTRLTVV.

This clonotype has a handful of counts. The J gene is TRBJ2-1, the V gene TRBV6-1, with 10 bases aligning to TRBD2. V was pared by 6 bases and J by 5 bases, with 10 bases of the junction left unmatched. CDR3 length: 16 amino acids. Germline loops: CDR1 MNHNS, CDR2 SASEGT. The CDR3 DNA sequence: TGTGCCAGCAGACCTCCAGCACTAGCGGGGAACAATGAGCAGTTCTTC. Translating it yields CASRPPALAGNNEQFF.

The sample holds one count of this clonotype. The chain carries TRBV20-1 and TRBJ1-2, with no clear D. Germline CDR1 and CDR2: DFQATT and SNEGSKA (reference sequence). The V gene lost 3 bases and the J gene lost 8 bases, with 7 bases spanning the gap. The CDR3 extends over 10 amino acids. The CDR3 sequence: CSASRRGYTF. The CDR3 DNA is TGCAGTGCTAGCCGAAGGGGCTACACCTTC.

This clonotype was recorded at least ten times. CDR3 in amino acids: CASSLRGGYGYTF. In DNA, the CDR3 is TGTGCCAGCAGTCTCAGGGGGGGGTATGGCTACACCTTC. The chain is built from TRBV27 and TRBJ1-2; 7 bases line up with TRBD1. From germline, CDR1 is MNHEY and CDR2 SMNVEV (reference sequence). The CDR3 totals 13 residues. J gave up 5 bases and V 5 bases, and 5 bases lay outside the gene matches.

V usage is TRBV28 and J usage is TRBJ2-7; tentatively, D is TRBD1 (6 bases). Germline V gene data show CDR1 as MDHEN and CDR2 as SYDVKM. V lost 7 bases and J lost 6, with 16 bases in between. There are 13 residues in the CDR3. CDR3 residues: CASTHTGKAEQYF. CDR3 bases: TGTGCCAGCACCCACACAGGGAAGGCCGAGCAGTACTTC.

In nucleotides, the CDR3 is TGTGCCAGCAGCTTAGAGACAGGGGGGGCTCCAGAGACCCAGTACTTC. Translating it yields CASSLETGGAPETQYF. V is TRBV7-9 and J is TRBJ2-3; 9 bases agree with TRBD1. The better agreement between TRBJ2-5 and the DNA end casts doubt on the J call. CDR3 length: 16 residues. Germline CDR1 and CDR2: SEHNR and FQNEAQ (reference sequence).

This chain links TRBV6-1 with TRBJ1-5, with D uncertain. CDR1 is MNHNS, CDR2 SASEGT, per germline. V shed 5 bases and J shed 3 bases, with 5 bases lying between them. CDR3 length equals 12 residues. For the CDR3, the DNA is TGTGCCAGCAGTCACCCCAATCAGCCCCAGCATTTT. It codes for CASSHPNQPQHF.

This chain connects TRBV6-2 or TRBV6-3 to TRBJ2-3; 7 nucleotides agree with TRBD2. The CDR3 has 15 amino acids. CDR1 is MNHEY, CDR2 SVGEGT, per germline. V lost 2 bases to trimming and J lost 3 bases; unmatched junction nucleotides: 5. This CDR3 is CASSYGGVGTDTQYF. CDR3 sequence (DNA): TGTGCCAGCAGTTACGGGGGGGTAGGGACAGATACGCAGTATTTT.

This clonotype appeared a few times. As DNA, the CDR3 is TGCGCCAGCAGTCCACCCGGTCGGACTGAAGCTTTCTTT. As protein: CASSPPGRTEAFF. The chain combines TRBV5-1 with TRBJ1-1, with D uncertain. Trimming took 5 bases from V and 5 from J, leaving 13 bases between them. This CDR3 is built from 13 residues. Germline V lookup: CDR1 SGHRS, CDR2 YFSETQ.